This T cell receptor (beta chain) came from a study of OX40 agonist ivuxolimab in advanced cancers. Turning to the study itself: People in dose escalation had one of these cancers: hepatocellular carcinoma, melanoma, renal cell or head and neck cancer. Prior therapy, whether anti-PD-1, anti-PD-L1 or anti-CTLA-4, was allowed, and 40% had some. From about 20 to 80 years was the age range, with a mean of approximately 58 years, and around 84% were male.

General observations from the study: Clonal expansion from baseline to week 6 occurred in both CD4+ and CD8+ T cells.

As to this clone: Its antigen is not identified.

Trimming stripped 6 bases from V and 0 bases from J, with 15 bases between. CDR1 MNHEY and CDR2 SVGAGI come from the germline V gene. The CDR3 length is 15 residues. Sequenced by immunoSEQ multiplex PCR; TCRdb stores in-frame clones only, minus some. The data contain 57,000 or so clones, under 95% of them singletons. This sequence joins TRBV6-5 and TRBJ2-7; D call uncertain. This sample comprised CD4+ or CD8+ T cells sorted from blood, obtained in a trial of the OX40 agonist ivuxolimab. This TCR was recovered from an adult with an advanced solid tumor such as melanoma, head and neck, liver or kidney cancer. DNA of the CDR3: TGTGCCAGCAGATCTCACGTAGGACCCTCCTACGAGCAGTACTTC. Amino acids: CASRSHVGPSYEQYF.